This T cell receptor (beta chain) was identified in a study of T cells in Graves' hyperthyroidism and ophthalmopathy. If no ophthalmopathy progression occurred within 18 months, Graves' hyperthyroidism was stable. Patients were excluded because of uncontrolled infection, other autoimmune disease, pregnancy or lactation. Whole-study results and caveats: Ophthalmopathy and stable hyperthyroidism were separated by a 13 V-J model. The model predicted ophthalmopathy a median around 6.5 months before onset.

V shed 7 bases and J 0 bases; nucleotides not matched to a gene: 13. Germline V gene data show CDR1 as PRHDT and CDR2 as FYEKMQ (reference sequence). The CDR3 covers 17 residues. Amplified TCR beta CDR3 regions came from RNA transcripts. Primed by the HTBI set, a first-round RT-PCR was run on the TCR CDR3. Via MiXCR, TCRdb re-called the multiplex PCR reads, giving one row per CDR3 protein. The top ten clones hold roughly 50% of a sample with under 250,000 distinct CDR3 sequences, about a sixth of them seen once. On this clonotype itself: Its specificity is not known.

The sequencing input was blood. This receptor was taken from a man aged 50 to 60 with Graves' hyperthyroidism. The J gene is TRBJ2-3, the V gene TRBV13; 7 bases map to TRBD2. Here the CDR3 DNA reads TGTGCCAGCATATCTAGCGGAAGGCGTACTAGCACAGATACGCAGTATTTT. It encodes CASISSGRRTSTDTQYF.